The rows below give T cell receptor beta chains drawn from one sample of a study of blood T cell repertoires in COVID-19. Assay used: immunoSEQ multiplex PCR; TCRdb lists only in-frame clones, some missing. The data hold more than 85,000 clones, with around four fifths observed a single time. Input material: peripheral blood. The source of these receptors is a woman in her seventies with acute or convalescent COVID-19. CDR3s include the opening cysteine and the closing phenylalanine or tryptophan. A D gene is named only where the DNA matches it firmly. Size is stated for part of the rows, as once, few or many counts, or as a class when the clone is expanded.

J gene: TRBJ1-1; V gene: TRBV7-8; D gene: TRBD1; clone size: NA; CDR3 DNA: TGTGCCAGCCGACAGGGGAAGAACACTGAAGCTTTCTTT; CDR3 protein: CASRQGKNTEAFF
J gene: TRBJ2-7; V gene: TRBV7-2; D gene: TRBD2; clone size: few; CDR3 DNA: TGTGCCAGCAGCTTAAGGGCCACTAGCGGGGCTCCCTACGAGCAGTACTTC; CDR3 protein: CASSLRATSGAPYEQYF
J gene: TRBJ2-3; V gene: TRBV18; D gene: TRBD1; clone size: NA; CDR3 DNA: TGTGCCAGCTCACCTCTGGGACAGGGAGTCACAGATACGCAGTATTTT; CDR3 protein: CASSPLGQGVTDTQYF
J gene: TRBJ1-1; V gene: TRBV10-1; D gene: NA; clone size: NA; CDR3 DNA: TGCGCCAGCAGTGAGACCACAGGAGAGGAAGCTTTCTTT; CDR3 protein: CASSETTGEEAFF
J gene: TRBJ1-4; V gene: TRBV5-1; D gene: TRBD1; clone size: NA; CDR3 DNA: TGCGCCAGCAGCTTGAACGGGCCAGGGGGCCGTTCCAACGAAAAACTGTTTTTT; CDR3 protein: CASSLNGPGGRSNEKLFF
J gene: TRBJ1-4; V gene: TRBV14; D gene: NA; clone size: NA; CDR3 DNA: TGTGCCAGCAGCCGGGGGGGCTTGCGTAATGAAAAACTGTTTTTT; CDR3 protein: CASSRGGLRNEKLFF
J gene: TRBJ1-4; V gene: TRBV5-4; D gene: NA; clone size: NA; CDR3 DNA: TGTGCCAGCAGCTCCTATTCAACTAATGAAAAACTGTTTTTT; CDR3 protein: CASSSYSTNEKLFF
J gene: TRBJ2-1; V gene: TRBV11-2; D gene: NA; clone size: NA; CDR3 DNA: TGTGCCAGCAGCTTAGATCAGGTGGGGGGCAATGAGCAGTTCTTC; CDR3 protein: CASSLDQVGGNEQFF
J gene: TRBJ1-1; V gene: TRBV12-5; D gene: NA; clone size: NA; CDR3 DNA: TGTGCTAGTGGTTTGGGACGGAGGAACACTGAAGCTTTCTTT; CDR3 protein: CASGLGRRNTEAFF
J gene: TRBJ2-7; V gene: TRBV7-8; D gene: TRBD2; clone size: NA; CDR3 DNA: TGTGCCAGCAGCCGAAAATGGTCGGGGGGGATCTACGAGCAGTACTTC; CDR3 protein: CASSRKWSGGIYEQYF